This T cell receptor beta chain was retrieved from a study of T cells after somatic rescue of genetic block. Trimming removed 2 bases from V and 6 bases from J; junction bases left unmatched: 9. Germline CDR1 is SGHNT and CDR2 is YYREEE (reference sequence). CDR3 size: 16 residues. This clone was picked up a small number of times. Only in-frame clones appear in the TCRdb table, and some are missing; sequencing was by immunoSEQ multiplex PCR. Of 13,000 or so clones listed, about 69% are singletons. The source material was peripheral blood mononuclear cells (PBMCs). The sequence came from a boy between 5 and 17 years old. This rearrangement joins TRBV5-4 to TRBJ2-3; TRBD2 matches at 10 bases. The CDR3 DNA is TGTGCCAGCAGCTTTAGGTTTAGCGGGAGGTCGGATACGCAGTATTTT. Translating gives CASSFRFSGRSDTQYF.